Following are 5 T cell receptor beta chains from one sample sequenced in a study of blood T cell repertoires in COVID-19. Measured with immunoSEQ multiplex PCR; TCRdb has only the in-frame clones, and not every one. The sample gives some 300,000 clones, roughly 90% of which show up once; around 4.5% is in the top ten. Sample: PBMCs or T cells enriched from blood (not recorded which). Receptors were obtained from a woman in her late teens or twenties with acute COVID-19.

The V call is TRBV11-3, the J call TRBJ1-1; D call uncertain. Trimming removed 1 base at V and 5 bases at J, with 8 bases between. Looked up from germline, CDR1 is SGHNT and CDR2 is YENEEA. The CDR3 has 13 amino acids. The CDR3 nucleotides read TGTGCCAGCAGCTTAGGACGGGAGACTGAAGCTTTCTTT. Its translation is CASSLGRETEAFF.

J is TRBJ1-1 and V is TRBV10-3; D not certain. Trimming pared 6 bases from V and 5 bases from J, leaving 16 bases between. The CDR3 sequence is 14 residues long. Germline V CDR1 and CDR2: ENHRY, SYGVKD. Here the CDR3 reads CAIRRGEGGTEAFF. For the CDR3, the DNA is TGTGCCATCAGACGCGGAGAGGGAGGAACTGAAGCTTTCTTT.

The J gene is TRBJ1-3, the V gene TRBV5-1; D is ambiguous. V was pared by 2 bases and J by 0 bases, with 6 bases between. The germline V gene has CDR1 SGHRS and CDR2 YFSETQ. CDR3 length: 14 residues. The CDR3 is CASSFGNSGNTIYF. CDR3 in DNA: TGCGCCAGCAGCTTCGGGAACTCTGGAAACACCATATATTTT.

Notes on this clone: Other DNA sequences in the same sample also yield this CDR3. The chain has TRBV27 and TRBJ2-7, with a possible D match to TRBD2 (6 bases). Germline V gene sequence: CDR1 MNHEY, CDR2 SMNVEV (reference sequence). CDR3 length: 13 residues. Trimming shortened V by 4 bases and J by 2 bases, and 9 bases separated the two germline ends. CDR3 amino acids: CASSYGGTYEQYF. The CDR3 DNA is TGTGCCAGCAGTTACGGCGGGACCTACGAGCAGTACTTC.

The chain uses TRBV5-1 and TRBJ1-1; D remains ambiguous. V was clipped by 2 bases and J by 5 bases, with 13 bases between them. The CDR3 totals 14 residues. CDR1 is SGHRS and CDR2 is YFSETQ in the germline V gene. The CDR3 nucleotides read TGCGCCAGCAGCTTAGGCCTCCCGGGGACTGAAGCTTTCTTT. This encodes CASSLGLPGTEAFF.